The 6 T cell receptor beta chains listed next were all sequenced from one sample in a study of shared clonotypes between healthy human individuals. Repertoires were generated with immunoSEQ multiplex PCR, while TCRdb's copy carries only in-frame clones and drops some. This table has about 2.1 million clones, over 85% appearing once. Naive CD8 cells lacked CD45RO, underwent positive selection for CCR7 and left out terminally differentiated effector memory CD45RA+ cells. The sample consisted of naive CD8+ T cells from PBMCs. These receptor sequences come from a man aged 18 to 30 in good health. Some clones in this sample may be carry-over from other donors' samples.

This sequence joins TRBV27 and TRBJ2-7, with a possible D match to TRBD2 (6 bases). Trimming shortened V by 1 base and J by 1 base, and 17 bases separated the two germline ends. Per the germline V gene, CDR1 is MNHEY and CDR2 is SMNVEV (reference sequence). This CDR3 is 17 amino acids long. As DNA, the CDR3 is TGTGCCAGCAGTTTATGGCTCGGGTCTAGCGATTCCTACGAGCAGTACTTC. Its protein is CASSLWLGSSDSYEQYF.

The rearrangement links TRBV10-2 to TRBJ2-2; no clear D. The CDR3 contains 12 residues. From germline, CDR1 is WSHSY and CDR2 SAAADI. Trimming shortened V by 9 bases and J by 3 bases, and 8 bases separated the two germline ends. CDR3 DNA: TGCGCCAGTCGAGAATACACCGGGGAGCTGTTTTTT. Encoded protein: CASREYTGELFF.

The chain uses TRBV29-1 and TRBJ2-7, with no clear D. Per the germline V gene, CDR1 is SQVTM and CDR2 is ANQGSEA. With 4 bases removed from V and 2 bases from J, the gap between germline ends came to 12 bases. This CDR3 comprises 13 residues. The CDR3 spells CSVVYPVPYEQYF. The CDR3 DNA reads as TGCAGCGTTGTTTATCCGGTACCCTACGAGCAGTACTTC.

V is TRBV15 and J is TRBJ2-3; 9 bases match TRBD1. V was clipped by 4 bases and J by 7 bases; unmatched bases: 12. Germline values: CDR1 LNHNV, CDR2 YYDKDF (reference sequence). The CDR3 sequence is 16 residues long. CDR3 residues: CATSIRTGEGRNTQYF. In DNA form, the CDR3 reads TGTGCCACCAGCATCCGGACAGGGGAAGGAAGAAATACGCAGTATTTT.

This clone has just one count. This sequence joins TRBV19 and TRBJ2-7, with D tentatively TRBD1 or TRBD2 (5 bases each). V was pared by 3 bases and J by 7 bases, with 19 bases between. Germline V gene sequence: CDR1 LNHDA, CDR2 SQIVND (reference sequence). CDR3 length: 15 amino acids. CDR3 amino acids: CASSIYRDASSEQYF. The CDR3 nucleotides are TGTGCCAGTAGTATCTACCGGGACGCTTCCTCGGAGCAGTACTTC.

The chain carries TRBV4-1 and TRBJ2-7, with D possibly being TRBD2 (5 bases). Trimming took 0 bases from V and 0 from J, leaving 9 bases between them. Germline CDR1 is MGHRA and CDR2 is YSYEKL. The CDR3 is made up of 15 amino acids. The CDR3 is CASSQEMGSSYEQYF. CDR3 nucleotide sequence: TGCGCCAGCAGCCAAGAGATGGGGAGCTCCTACGAGCAGTACTTC.